The next 21 T cell receptor beta chains were all read from a single sample in a study of blood T cell repertoires in COVID-19. The data were produced by immunoSEQ multiplex PCR, yet TCRdb's version contains in-frame clones alone and is incomplete. The sample lists about 82,000 clones, roughly 78% seen once, with around 34% in the top ten. Material for sequencing was peripheral blood. Every receptor here comes from a man aged 60 to 69 with COVID-19, enrolled during active disease.

The J gene is TRBJ1-2, the V gene TRBV11-2; weak D call: TRBD1 (5 bases). Between the trimmed V and J ends, which lost 2 bases and 8 bases, there was a span of 12 bases. CDR3 size: 13 residues. Germline CDR1 is SGHAT and CDR2 is FQNNGV. CDR3 in amino acids: CASSLLQGWGYTF. In DNA form, the CDR3 reads TGTGCCAGCAGCTTATTGCAGGGATGGGGCTACACCTTC.

The gene calls are TRBV5-6 and TRBJ2-3; no clear D gene. V lost 0 bases, J lost 5 bases, and 4 bases lay in between. The germline gives CDR1 SGHDT, CDR2 YYEEEE. The CDR3 consists of 12 residues. For the CDR3, the DNA is TGTGCCAGCAGCTTGGGGAGAGATACGCAGTATTTT. It specifies CASSLGRDTQYF.

Comments on this clone: At the DNA level, this CDR3 is encoded by other sequences in the same sample as well. The gene calls are TRBV5-5 and TRBJ2-3; D is perhaps TRBD2 (7 bases). The V end lost 10 bases, the J end lost 14 bases, and 35 bases lay between the germline ends. Germline V gene sequence: CDR1 SGHKS, CDR2 YYEKEE (reference sequence). This CDR3 has 16 amino acids. The CDR3 spells CARRWGGGGRALPGYF. CDR3 nucleotides: TGTGCCCGCCGCTGGGGCGGGGGCGGGCGGGCCCTCCCTGGGTATTTT.

Only a few counts were recorded for this clone. The chain couples TRBV6-5 to TRBJ1-6; D unresolved. V was shortened by 7 bases and J by 2 bases, with 9 bases between the two germline ends. Germline V lookup: CDR1 MNHEY, CDR2 SVGAGI. The CDR3 covers 14 residues. The CDR3 loop reads CASMAGTYNSPLHF. CDR3 DNA: TGTGCCAGCATGGCGGGGACCTATAATTCACCCCTCCACTTT.

The rearrangement links TRBV27 to TRBJ2-5; D is possibly TRBD1 (7 bases). Trimming took off 3 bases at V and 2 bases at J, with 16 bases between the two ends. CDR1 MNHEY and CDR2 SMNVEV come from the germline V gene (reference sequence). This CDR3 contains 16 residues. This chain's CDR3 is CASSLGGGRGQETQYF. The DNA of the CDR3 is TGTGCCAGCAGTTTGGGGGGAGGCAGGGGGCAAGAGACCCAGTACTTC.

This clone was observed a few times. The chain is built from TRBV5-6 and TRBJ2-1; D gene unclear. The CDR3 consists of 12 residues. Trimming took 3 bases from V and 6 from J, leaving 7 bases between them. The germline gives CDR1 SGHDT, CDR2 YYEEEE. CDR3 residues: CASSSGFNEQFF. The CDR3 region has the DNA TGTGCCAGCAGCTCAGGATTCAATGAGCAGTTCTTC.

The chain is built from TRBV11-2 and TRBJ1-1; 9 bases are shared with TRBD1. There are 15 residues in the CDR3. J gave up 6 bases and V 6 bases, and 11 bases lay outside the gene matches. Germline loops: CDR1 SGHAT, CDR2 FQNNGV. The CDR3 DNA is TGTGCCAGCAGTCTGGCCACAGGGGGCTGGGCTGAAGCTTTCTTT. Protein sequence: CASSLATGGWAEAFF.

The chain combines TRBV18 with TRBJ2-2, with D hard to call. This CDR3 is 12 amino acids long. Trimming took off 3 bases at V and 5 bases at J, with 4 bases between the two ends. Per germline, CDR1 KGHSH and CDR2 LQKENI. CDR3 sequence: CASSPGTGELFF. The CDR3 DNA follows: TGTGCCAGCTCACCCGGGACCGGGGAGCTGTTTTTT.

The chain employs TRBV19 and TRBJ2-4; the match to TRBD2 covers 8 bases. Germline values: CDR1 LNHDA, CDR2 SQIVND (reference sequence). This CDR3 is 15 amino acids long. V lost 5 bases and J lost 4; bases outside the gene matches: 7. The CDR3 DNA reads as TGTGCCAGTAGTGTAGTAGCGGGATATAAAAACATTCAGTACTTC. It codes for CASSVVAGYKNIQYF.

This chain connects TRBV7-2 to TRBJ2-5, with 15 bases identical to TRBD2. This CDR3 is built from 16 residues. The trim removed 4 bases at V and 3 bases at J, leaving 3 bases unmatched. CDR1 SGHTA and CDR2 FQGNSA come from the germline V gene. CDR3 loop: CASSSGLAGGEETQYF. The CDR3 nucleotides are TGTGCCAGCAGCTCCGGACTAGCGGGAGGGGAAGAGACCCAGTACTTC.

This CDR3 reads CASSPDGQGVNEQFF. For the CDR3, the DNA is TGCGCCAGCAGCCCGGATGGACAGGGTGTAAATGAGCAGTTCTTC. The chain uses TRBV5-1 and TRBJ2-1; 8 bases map to TRBD1. The CDR3 spans 15 residues. Germline V gene lookup returns CDR1 SGHRS and CDR2 YFSETQ. With V trimmed by 4 bases and J by 7 bases, 10 bases remained unmatched.

This clone was found a few times. The chain employs TRBV5-1 and TRBJ2-2, with D tentatively TRBD1 (6 bases). Trimming stripped 0 bases from V and 6 bases from J, with 9 bases between. From germline, CDR1 is SGHRS and CDR2 YFSETQ. CDR3 length: 14 amino acids. In DNA form, the CDR3 reads TGCGCCAGCAGCTTGGGATCAGGGGCCGGGGAGCTGTTTTTT. This translates into CASSLGSGAGELFF.

This clone was counted a single time. This chain links TRBV5-6 with TRBJ1-2; the D is unclear. Germline V gene data show CDR1 as SGHDT and CDR2 as YYEEEE. CDR3 length: 13 amino acids. The germline V and J ends were trimmed by 2 bases and 0 bases, with 5 bases remaining between them. CDR3: CASSFLSNYGYTF. CDR3 in DNA: TGTGCCAGCAGCTTCCTATCTAACTATGGCTACACCTTC.

The chain couples TRBV11-3 to TRBJ1-1; 7 bases are a match to TRBD1. The V and J ends lost 4 bases and 1 base, in that order; junction bases with no gene match: 3. Germline CDR1 reads SGHNT; CDR2 reads YENEEA. This CDR3 contains 14 residues. This chain's CDR3 is CASSSTGRNTEAFF. DNA for the CDR3: TGTGCCAGCAGCTCGACAGGGCGGAACACTGAAGCTTTCTTT.

V is TRBV5-6 and J is TRBJ1-2, with 8 bases that match TRBD1. This CDR3 has 13 residues. Germline loops: CDR1 SGHDT, CDR2 YYEEEE. V lost 4 bases to trimming and J lost 8 bases; unmatched junction nucleotides: 7. CDR3 bases: TGTGCCAGCAGCAGGACAGGGTCGGGGGGCTACACCTTC. Protein: CASSRTGSGGYTF.

This clone was counted only a few times. V is TRBV5-4 and J is TRBJ2-5; 8 bases are a match to TRBD2. Unmatched junction bases numbered 11, after V lost 3 bases and J lost 4 bases. The CDR3 length is 16 residues. Germline CDR1 SGHNT, CDR2 YYREEE (reference sequence). The CDR3 loop reads CASSSEGLGVTETQYF. CDR3 DNA sequence: TGTGCCAGCAGCTCCGAGGGACTAGGGGTTACAGAGACCCAGTACTTC. The variable domain in full, completed from reference TRBV5-4 and TRBJ2-5, reads ETGVTQSPTHLIKTRGQQVTLRCSSQSGHNTVSWYQQALGQGPQFIFQYYREEENGRGNFPPRFSGLQFPNYSSELNVNALELDDSALYLCASSSEGLGVTETQYFGPGTRLLVL.

The rearrangement joins TRBV11-3 to TRBJ2-5, with 9 bases matching TRBD1. Germline CDR1 and CDR2: SGHNT and YENEEA. V trimming: 8 bases; J trimming: 7 bases; junction bases outside the gene matches: 11. The CDR3 is 14 residues long. CDR3 loop: CASSGTGTFGTQYF. CDR3 nucleotide sequence: TGTGCCAGCTCCGGGACAGGGACCTTTGGGACCCAGTACTTC.

This clone was seen more than once but under ten times. The J gene is TRBJ1-1, the V gene TRBV6-5, with a possible D match to TRBD1 (6 bases). CDR1 and CDR2 from the germline V gene are MNHEY and SVGAGI. This CDR3 has 15 amino acids. V was shortened by 5 bases and J by 0 bases, with 13 bases between the two germline ends. For the CDR3, the DNA is TGTGCCAGCAGTAAGGGGGACAATATGAACACTGAAGCTTTCTTT. It codes for CASSKGDNMNTEAFF.

This sequence joins TRBV4-1 and TRBJ2-5; D is perhaps TRBD1 (6 bases). Deletions cut 4 bases from V and 5 bases from J, with 20 bases between. This CDR3 has 16 residues. CDR1 and CDR2 (germline): MGHRA, YSYEKL. The CDR3 protein is CASSRVGTRTAETQYF. CDR3 DNA: TGCGCCAGCAGCCGGGTGGGGACACGCACCGCGGAGACCCAGTACTTC.

This sequence joins TRBV18 and TRBJ1-2, with 10 bases lining up with TRBD1. The CDR3 covers 14 residues. V lost 8 bases to trimming and J lost 8 bases; unmatched junction nucleotides: 11. Per germline, CDR1 KGHSH and CDR2 LQKENI. The CDR3 reads CASNTGQGSLGYTF. The CDR3 bases are TGTGCCAGCAACACGGGACAGGGGTCTTTAGGCTACACCTTC.

The chain carries TRBV7-9 and TRBJ2-2; 8 bases fit TRBD1. Losses at the gene ends were 5 bases for V and 6 bases for J; bases not matched to a gene: 17. The germline V gene encodes CDR1 SEHNR and CDR2 FQNEAQ (reference sequence). The CDR3 extends over 18 amino acids. The CDR3 DNA reads TGTGCCAGCAGCAAATTGGGACAGGTCATACCCAGAGCCGGGGAGCTGTTTTTT. Translation: CASSKLGQVIPRAGELFF.